What follows are 9 T cell receptor beta chains derived from one specimen sequenced in a study of blood T cell repertoires in COVID-19 (dated by TCRdb to 2018 to 2021). To prepare the library, the immunoSEQ multiplex PCR assay was applied. TCRdb retrieved this table from immuneACCESS and kept in-frame rearrangements only. Not all clones are present; in checked studies, unresolved V genes account for under half, and no reason is known for the remainder. Counted in this sample were approximately 38,000 clones; around 95% of them appeared once. Of the sample, 3.5% to 4.5% is held by the ten largest clones. Specimen: peripheral blood. The receptors stem from a human donor with active COVID-19. The donor label of this sample is uncertain.

This sequence joins TRBV19 and TRBJ2-1, with D possibly TRBD2 on 6 matching bases. V lost 5 bases to trimming and J lost 0 bases, with 17 bases between them. This CDR3 is built from 17 residues. CDR1 LNHDA and CDR2 SQIVND come from the germline V gene (reference sequence). DNA for the CDR3: TGTGCCAGTAGTCAGTGGTCTAGCGTGCCCTCCTACAATGAGCAGTTCTTC. It is translated as CASSQWSSVPSYNEQFF.

CDR3 bases: TGTGCCAGCAGCGCAACAGGGGTTTCGAGTGGAGCTTTCTTT. It encodes CASSATGVSSGAFF. V usage is TRBV9 and J usage is TRBJ1-1; TRBD1 matches at 7 bases. J gave up 10 bases and V 3 bases, and 12 bases lay outside the gene matches. Germline CDR1 is SGDLS and CDR2 is YYNGEE. This CDR3 has 14 amino acids.

The count of this clone is one. The rearrangement links TRBV25-1 to TRBJ2-2, with D tentatively TRBD1 (5 bases). V was shortened by 6 bases and J by 6 bases, with 14 bases between the two germline ends. Germline CDR1 and CDR2: MGHDK and SYGVNS. The CDR3 runs to 14 residues. The CDR3 DNA follows: TGTGCCAGCAGCCAAATAAGGGGCCCCGGGGAGCTGTTTTTT. Amino acids: CASSQIRGPGELFF. The whole variable domain, remainder taken from reference TRBV25-1 and TRBJ2-2, is EADIYQTPRYLVIGTGKKITLECSQTMGHDKMYWYQQDPGMELHLIHYSYGVNSTEKGDLSSESTVSRIRTEHFPLTLESARPSHTSQYLCASSQIRGPGELFFGEGSRLTVL.

CDR3 coding DNA: TGTGCCAGCAGTGAAGCGGGCAGAAATAGCAATCAGCCCCAGCATTTT. As protein: CASSEAGRNSNQPQHF. The chain uses TRBV6-1 and TRBJ1-5; D is ambiguous. The CDR3 loop spans 16 amino acids. Germline CDR1 is MNHNS and CDR2 is SASEGT. V lost 0 bases to trimming and J lost 0 bases, with 9 bases between them.

This clone was counted once. The chain recombines TRBV4-1 with TRBJ1-1; a weak D match, TRBD1 (6 bases). Between the trimmed V and J ends, which lost 2 bases and 1 base, there was a span of 14 bases. Germline-derived CDR1 and CDR2 are MGHRA and YSYEKL. The CDR3 spans 16 residues. CDR3 nucleotide sequence: TGCGCCAGCAGCCAAATTGCAGGGGCTACGAACACTGAAGCTTTCTTT. Protein product: CASSQIAGATNTEAFF.

The chain employs TRBV2 and TRBJ2-3; 10 bases are a match to TRBD2. Germline V gene data show CDR1 as SNHLY and CDR2 as FYNNEI. Trimming at V came to 10 bases and at J to 4 bases, leaving 20 bases not matched to a gene. The CDR3 runs to 18 residues. This chain's CDR3 is CANNKWDTSGLASDTQYF. Written as DNA, the CDR3 is TGTGCCAACAACAAATGGGATACCTCGGGACTAGCGTCAGATACGCAGTATTTT.

The chain has TRBV5-6 and TRBJ2-6; 9 bases agree with TRBD1. The trim removed 2 bases at V and 0 bases at J, leaving 6 bases unmatched. CDR3 size: 18 residues. CDR1 is SGHDT, CDR2 YYEEEE, per germline. The DNA of the CDR3 is TGTGCCAGCAGCTTAATGGGACAGGGCCACTCTGGGGCCAACGTCCTGACTTTC. Translation: CASSLMGQGHSGANVLTF.

The gene calls are TRBV28 and TRBJ2-1; 8 bases are a match to TRBD2. J gave up 9 bases and V 5 bases, and 9 bases lay outside the gene matches. The length of the CDR3 is 14 residues. Per germline, CDR1 MDHEN and CDR2 SYDVKM. CDR3 region: CASSTFQRESEQFF. For the CDR3, the DNA is TGTGCCAGCAGTACCTTCCAGCGGGAGAGTGAGCAGTTCTTC. Full variable domain (remainder filled in from reference TRBV28 and TRBJ2-1): DVKVTQSSRYLVKRTGEKVFLECVQDMDHENMFWYRQDPGLGLRLIYFSYDVKMKEKGDIPEGYSVSREKKERFSLILESASTNQTSMYLCASSTFQRESEQFFGPGTRLTVL.

This clone was detected only once. The J gene is TRBJ2-5, the V gene TRBV4-1; D might be TRBD2 (5 bases). The V and J ends lost 3 bases and 5 bases respectively, with 19 bases between them. This CDR3 is 16 amino acids long. CDR1 is MGHRA and CDR2 is YSYEKL in the germline V gene. CDR3 sequence: CASSQSGARGMETQYF. CDR3 in DNA: TGCGCCAGCAGCCAGTCCGGAGCCCGAGGGATGGAGACCCAGTACTTC.